This TCR beta chain is drawn from a study of T cells in Graves' hyperthyroidism and ophthalmopathy. Amplification of TCR beta CDR3 regions was performed using RNA transcripts as template. A first-round RT-PCR of the TCR CDR3 used the HTBI primer set. TCRdb re-derived calls from the multiplex PCR reads in MiXCR, one entry per CDR3 protein. The data hold more than 300,000 distinct CDR3 sequences, with roughly 17% observed a single time. Thyroid ultrasound and orbital computed tomography, with clinical symptoms and serum thyroxine and TRAb, informed diagnoses. Remarks on this clonotype: Antigen specificity is unknown.

Per germline, CDR1 SGHAT and CDR2 FQNNGV. The CDR3 runs 13 residues. The V end was cut by 3 bases, the J end by 10 bases, with 14 bases between. Whole-study results and caveats: Onset of ophthalmopathy came a median around 7.1 months after the model predicted it.

The chain is built from TRBV11-2 and TRBJ2-3; possibly TRBD2 for D (7 bases). This clonotype originated in a woman aged 25 to 39 with Graves' hyperthyroidism that later progressed to Graves' ophthalmopathy. What was sequenced was blood. This CDR3 is CASSLTRGGAQYF. The CDR3 nucleotides are TGTGCCAGCAGCTTGACTAGGGGGGGTGCGCAGTATTTT.